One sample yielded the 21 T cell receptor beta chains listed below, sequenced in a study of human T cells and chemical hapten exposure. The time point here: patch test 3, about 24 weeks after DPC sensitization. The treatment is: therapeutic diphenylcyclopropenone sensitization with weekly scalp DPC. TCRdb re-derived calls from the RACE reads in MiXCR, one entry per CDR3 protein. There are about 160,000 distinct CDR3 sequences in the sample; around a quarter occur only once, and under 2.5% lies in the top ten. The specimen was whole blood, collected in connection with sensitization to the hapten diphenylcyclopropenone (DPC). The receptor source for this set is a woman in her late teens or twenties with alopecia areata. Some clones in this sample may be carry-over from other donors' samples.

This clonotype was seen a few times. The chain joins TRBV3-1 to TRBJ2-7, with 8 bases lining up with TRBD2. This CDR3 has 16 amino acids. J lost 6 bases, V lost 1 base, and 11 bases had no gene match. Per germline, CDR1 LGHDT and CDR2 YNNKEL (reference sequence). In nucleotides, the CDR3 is TGTGCCAGCAGCCAAGTGATGAGTCGGGCGGGAGGCGAGCAGTACTTC. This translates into CASSQVMSRAGGEQYF.

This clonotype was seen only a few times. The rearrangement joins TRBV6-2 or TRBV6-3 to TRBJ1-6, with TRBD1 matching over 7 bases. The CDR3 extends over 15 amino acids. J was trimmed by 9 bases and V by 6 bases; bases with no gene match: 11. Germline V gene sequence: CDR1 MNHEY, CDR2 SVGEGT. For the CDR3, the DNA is TGTGCCAGCAGGGAGGACAGGAGGTGGACTTCACCCCTCCACTTT. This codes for CASREDRRWTSPLHF.

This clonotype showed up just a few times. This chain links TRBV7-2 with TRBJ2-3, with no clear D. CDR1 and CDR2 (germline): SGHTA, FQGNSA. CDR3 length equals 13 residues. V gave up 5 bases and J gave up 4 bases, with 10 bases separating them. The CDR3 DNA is TGTGCCAGCAGCATCGATGCCGCAGATACGCAGTATTTT. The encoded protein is CASSIDAADTQYF.

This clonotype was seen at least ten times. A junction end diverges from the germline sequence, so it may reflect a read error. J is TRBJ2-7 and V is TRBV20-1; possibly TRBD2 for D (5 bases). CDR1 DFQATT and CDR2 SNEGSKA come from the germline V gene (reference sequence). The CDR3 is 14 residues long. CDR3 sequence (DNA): TGCAGCGCTAGCTCCGGGGAGAGTTCCTACGAGCAGTACTTC. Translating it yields CSASSGESSYEQYF.

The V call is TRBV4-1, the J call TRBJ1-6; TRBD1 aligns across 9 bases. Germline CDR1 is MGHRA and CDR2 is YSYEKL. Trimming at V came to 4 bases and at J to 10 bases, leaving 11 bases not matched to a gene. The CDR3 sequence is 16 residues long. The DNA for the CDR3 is TGCGCCAGCAGCCTCCGGGACAGGGTAATCGACTCACCCCTCCACTTT. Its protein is CASSLRDRVIDSPLHF.

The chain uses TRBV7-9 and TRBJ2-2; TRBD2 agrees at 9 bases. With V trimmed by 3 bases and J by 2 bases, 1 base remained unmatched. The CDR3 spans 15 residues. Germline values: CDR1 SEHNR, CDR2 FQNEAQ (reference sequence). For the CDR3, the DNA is TGTGCCAGCAGCTTGCGGGGGGGCAACACCGGGGAGCTGTTTTTT. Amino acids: CASSLRGGNTGELFF.

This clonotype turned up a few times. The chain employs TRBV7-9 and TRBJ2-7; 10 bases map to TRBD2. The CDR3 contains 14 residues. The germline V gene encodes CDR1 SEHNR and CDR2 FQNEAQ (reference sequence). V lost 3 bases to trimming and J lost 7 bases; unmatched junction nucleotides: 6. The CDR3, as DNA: TGTGCCAGCAGCTTGAGGGCGGGACTAGCGGAGCAGTACTTC. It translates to CASSLRAGLAEQYF. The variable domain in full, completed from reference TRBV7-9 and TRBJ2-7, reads DTGVSQNPRHKITKRGQNVTFRCDPISEHNRLYWYRQTLGQGPEFLTYFQNEAQLEKSRLLSDRFSAERPKGSFSTLEIQRTEQGDSAMYLCASSLRAGLAEQYFGPGTRLTVT.

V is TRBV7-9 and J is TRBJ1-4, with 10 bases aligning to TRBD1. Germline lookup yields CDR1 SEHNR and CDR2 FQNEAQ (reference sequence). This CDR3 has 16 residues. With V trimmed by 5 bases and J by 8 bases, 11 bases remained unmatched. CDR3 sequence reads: CASSRQGARGDEKLFF. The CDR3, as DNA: TGTGCCAGCAGCCGACAGGGGGCGAGAGGGGACGAAAAACTGTTTTTT.

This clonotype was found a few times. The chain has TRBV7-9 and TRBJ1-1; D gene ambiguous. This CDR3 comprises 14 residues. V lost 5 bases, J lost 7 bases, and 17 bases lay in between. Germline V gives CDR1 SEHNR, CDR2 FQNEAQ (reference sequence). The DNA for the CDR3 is TGTGCCAGCAGCCCCCCCGGGTCTACCGTTGAAGCTTTCTTT. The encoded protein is CASSPPGSTVEAFF.

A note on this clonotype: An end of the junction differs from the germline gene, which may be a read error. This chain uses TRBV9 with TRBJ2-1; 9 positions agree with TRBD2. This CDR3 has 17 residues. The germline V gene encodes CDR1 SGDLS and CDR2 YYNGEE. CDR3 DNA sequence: TGTGTCAGCAGCGGATATCTTAGCGGGAGCTCCTACAATGAGCAGTTCTTC. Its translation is CVSSGYLSGSSYNEQFF.

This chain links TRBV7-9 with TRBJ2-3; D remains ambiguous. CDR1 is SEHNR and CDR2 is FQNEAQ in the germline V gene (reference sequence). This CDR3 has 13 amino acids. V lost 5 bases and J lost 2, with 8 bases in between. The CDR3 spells CASSPFPTDTQYF. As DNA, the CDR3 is TGTGCCAGCAGCCCCTTTCCCACAGATACGCAGTATTTT.

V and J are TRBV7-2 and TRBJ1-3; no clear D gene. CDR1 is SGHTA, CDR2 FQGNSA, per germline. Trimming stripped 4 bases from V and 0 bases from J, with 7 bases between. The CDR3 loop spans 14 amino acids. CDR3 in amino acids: CASSYGISGNTIYF. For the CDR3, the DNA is TGTGCCAGCAGCTACGGGATCTCTGGAAACACCATATATTTT.

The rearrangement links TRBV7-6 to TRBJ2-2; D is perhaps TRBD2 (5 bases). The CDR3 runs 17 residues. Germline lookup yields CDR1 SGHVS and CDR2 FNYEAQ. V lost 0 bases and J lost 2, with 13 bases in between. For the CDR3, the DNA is TGTGCCAGCAGCTTAGCTTATAGGACTCGAAACACCGGGGAGCTGTTTTTT. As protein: CASSLAYRTRNTGELFF.

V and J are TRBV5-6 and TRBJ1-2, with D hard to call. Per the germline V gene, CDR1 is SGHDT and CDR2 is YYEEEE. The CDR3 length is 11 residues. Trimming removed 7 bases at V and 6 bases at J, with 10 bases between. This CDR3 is CASGRSHGYTF. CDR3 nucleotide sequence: TGTGCCAGCGGGCGGTCGCATGGCTACACCTTC. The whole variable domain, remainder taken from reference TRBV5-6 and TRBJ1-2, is DAGVTQSPTHLIKTRGQQVTLRCSPKSGHDTVSWYQQALGQGPQFIFQYYEEEERQRGNFPDRFSGHQFPNYSSELNVNALLLGDSALYLCASGRSHGYTFGSGTRLTVV.

The CDR3 spells CASSRGLAGPYEQYF. Here the CDR3 DNA reads TGTGCCAGCAGTCGAGGACTAGCGGGCCCCTACGAGCAGTACTTC. The chain is built from TRBV28 and TRBJ2-7; 11 positions match TRBD2. V dropped 5 bases and J dropped 2; count of bases not matched to a gene: 5. Germline V CDR1 and CDR2: MDHEN, SYDVKM. The CDR3 runs to 15 residues.

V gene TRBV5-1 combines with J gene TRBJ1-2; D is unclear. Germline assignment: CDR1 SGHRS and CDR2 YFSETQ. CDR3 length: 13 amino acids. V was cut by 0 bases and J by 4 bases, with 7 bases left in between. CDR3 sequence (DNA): TGCGCCAGCAGCTTGGACGTTCTCTATGGCTACACCTTC. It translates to CASSLDVLYGYTF. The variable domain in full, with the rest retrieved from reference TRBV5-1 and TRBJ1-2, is KAGVTQTPRYLIKTRGQQVTLSCSPISGHRSVSWYQQTPGQGLQFLFEYFSETQRNKGNFPGRFSGRQFSNSRSEMNVSTLELGDSALYLCASSLDVLYGYTFGSGTRLTVV.

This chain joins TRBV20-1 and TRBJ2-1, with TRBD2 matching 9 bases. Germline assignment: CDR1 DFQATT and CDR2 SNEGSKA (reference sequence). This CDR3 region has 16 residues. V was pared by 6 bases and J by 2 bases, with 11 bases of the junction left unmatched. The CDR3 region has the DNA TGCAGTGCCCCGGGGCTTCTAGCGGGGCCCTACAATGAGCAGTTCTTC. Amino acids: CSAPGLLAGPYNEQFF.

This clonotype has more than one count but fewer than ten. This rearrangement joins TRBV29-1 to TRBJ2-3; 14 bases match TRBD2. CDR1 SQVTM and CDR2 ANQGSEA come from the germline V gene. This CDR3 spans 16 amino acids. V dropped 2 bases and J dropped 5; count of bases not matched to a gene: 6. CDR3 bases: TGCAGCGTTGAAATTAACGGACTAGCGGGAGGAGATACGCAGTATTTT. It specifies CSVEINGLAGGDTQYF.

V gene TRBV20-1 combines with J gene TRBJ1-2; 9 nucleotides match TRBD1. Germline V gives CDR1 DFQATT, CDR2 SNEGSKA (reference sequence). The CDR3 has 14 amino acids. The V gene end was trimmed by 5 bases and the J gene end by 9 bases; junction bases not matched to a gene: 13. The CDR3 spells CSAEGQGTIRSYTF. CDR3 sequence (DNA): TGCAGTGCTGAAGGACAGGGGACAATACGGAGCTACACCTTC.

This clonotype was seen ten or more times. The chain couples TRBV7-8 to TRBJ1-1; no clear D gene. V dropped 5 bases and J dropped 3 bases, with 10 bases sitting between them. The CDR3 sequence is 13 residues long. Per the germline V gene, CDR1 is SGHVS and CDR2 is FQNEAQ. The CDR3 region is CASSPLWDTEAFF. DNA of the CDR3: TGTGCCAGCAGCCCCCTGTGGGACACTGAAGCTTTCTTT.

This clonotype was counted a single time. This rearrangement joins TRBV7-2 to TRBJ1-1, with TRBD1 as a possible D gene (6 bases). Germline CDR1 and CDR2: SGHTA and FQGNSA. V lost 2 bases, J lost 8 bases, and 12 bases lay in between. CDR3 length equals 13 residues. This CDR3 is CASSLTLQGEAFF. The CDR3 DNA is TGTGCCAGCAGCTTAACTTTACAGGGCGAAGCTTTCTTT.